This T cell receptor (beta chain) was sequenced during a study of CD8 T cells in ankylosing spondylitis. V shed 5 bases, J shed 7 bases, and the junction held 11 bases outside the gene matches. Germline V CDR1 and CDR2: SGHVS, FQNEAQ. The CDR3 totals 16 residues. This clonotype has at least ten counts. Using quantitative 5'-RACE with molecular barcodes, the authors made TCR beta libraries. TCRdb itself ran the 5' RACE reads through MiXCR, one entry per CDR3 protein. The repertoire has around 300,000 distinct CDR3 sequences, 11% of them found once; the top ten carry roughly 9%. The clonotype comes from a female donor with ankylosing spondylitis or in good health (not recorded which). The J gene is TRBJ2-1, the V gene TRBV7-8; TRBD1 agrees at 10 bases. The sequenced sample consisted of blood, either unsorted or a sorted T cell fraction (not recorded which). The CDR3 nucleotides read TGTGCCAGCAGCGGAAGACAGGGGGCATGGAAAAATGAGCAGTTCTTC. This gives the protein CASSGRQGAWKNEQFF.